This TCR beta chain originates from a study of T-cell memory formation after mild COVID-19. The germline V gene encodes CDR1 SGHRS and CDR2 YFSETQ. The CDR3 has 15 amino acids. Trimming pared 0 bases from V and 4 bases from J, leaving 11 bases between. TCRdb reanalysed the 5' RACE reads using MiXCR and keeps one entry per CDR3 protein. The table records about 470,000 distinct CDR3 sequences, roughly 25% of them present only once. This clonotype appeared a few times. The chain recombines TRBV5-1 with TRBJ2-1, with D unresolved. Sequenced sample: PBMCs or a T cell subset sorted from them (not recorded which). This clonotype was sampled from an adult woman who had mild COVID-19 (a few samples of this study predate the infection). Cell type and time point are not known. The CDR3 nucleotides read TGCGCCAGCAGCTTGGAAATCAGGCGATACAATGAGCAGTTCTTC. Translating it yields CASSLEIRRYNEQFF.